This TCR beta chain was documented in a study of identical twins. After template switching added a universal primer site, the resulting cDNA carried unique molecular identifiers. TCRdb reprocessed the 5' RACE reads via MiXCR and lists one record per CDR3 protein. The table shows fewer than 250,000 distinct CDR3 sequences, with approximately 7.9% occurring only once. Trimming removed 4 bases at V and 7 bases at J, with 11 bases between. In germline, CDR1 is MNHEY, CDR2 SMNVEV (reference sequence). The CDR3 is made up of 14 amino acids. General study findings and limits: Weaker excess twin sharing was seen among beta out-of-frame sequences. With monozygotic twins, out-of-frame TCR alpha sharing exceeded what models estimated. For cord blood, abundant beta clonotypes had fewer insertions, unlike memory repertoires, which showed none.

This clonotype was counted a few times. Its antigen is still unknown. This same sample was also part of a study on yellow fever vaccine responses in identical twins.

The source is a woman under 30 in good health. V is TRBV27 and J is TRBJ1-6; D possibly corresponds to TRBD1 (5 bases). The sequenced sample consisted of CD8+ T cells sorted from blood. The CDR3 spells CASSSPGLNSPLHF. CDR3 DNA sequence: TGTGCCAGCAGTTCGCCAGGGCTGAATTCACCCCTCCACTTT.